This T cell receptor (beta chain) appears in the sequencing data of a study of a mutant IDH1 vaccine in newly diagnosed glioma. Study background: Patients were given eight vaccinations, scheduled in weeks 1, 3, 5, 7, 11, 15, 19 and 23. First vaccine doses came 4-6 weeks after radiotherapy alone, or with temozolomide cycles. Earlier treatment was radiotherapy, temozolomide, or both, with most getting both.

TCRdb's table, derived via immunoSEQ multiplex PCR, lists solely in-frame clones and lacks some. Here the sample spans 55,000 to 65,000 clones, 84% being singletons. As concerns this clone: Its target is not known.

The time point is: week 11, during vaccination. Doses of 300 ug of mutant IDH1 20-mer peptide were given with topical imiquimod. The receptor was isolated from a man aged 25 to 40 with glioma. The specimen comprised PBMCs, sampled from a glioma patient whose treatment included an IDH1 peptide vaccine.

CDR3 bases: TGCGCCAGCAGCCCGACTAGCGGGGGGCCGGGGGACATTCAGTACTTC. This translates into CASSPTSGGPGDIQYF. The chain employs TRBV5-1 and TRBJ2-4, with TRBD2 matching 13 bases. CDR1 and CDR2 from the germline V gene are SGHRS and YFSETQ. This CDR3 comprises 16 residues. J gave up 8 bases and V 4 bases, and 9 bases lay outside the gene matches.